The next 10 T cell receptor beta chains were all read from a single sample in a study of blood T cell repertoires in COVID-19. The method was immunoSEQ multiplex PCR; TCRdb's version includes in-frame clones alone and lacks a portion of them. The sample consists of 150,000 to 200,000 clones, around 87% of them appearing once. The specimen sequenced was PBMCs or T cells enriched from blood (not recorded which). All receptors come from a woman in her 40s in a cohort exposed to, infected with or recovered from COVID-19 (not recorded which).

V usage is TRBV7-8 and J usage is TRBJ2-7, with D possibly being TRBD1 (6 bases). CDR3 length: 14 residues. Germline CDR1 and CDR2: SGHVS and FQNEAQ. V was trimmed by 2 bases and J by 4 bases, leaving 12 bases between them. CDR3 bases: TGTGCCAGCAGCTTAACCGGACAGCTTTACGAGCAGTACTTC. This translates into CASSLTGQLYEQYF.

The genes are TRBV7-2 and TRBJ2-3; the D gene is possibly TRBD1 (6 bases). This CDR3 region has 12 residues. With 8 bases removed from V and 8 bases from J, the gap between germline ends came to 14 bases. Per germline, CDR1 SGHTA and CDR2 FQGNSA. The CDR3 sequence is CASGNRVITQYF. The CDR3, as DNA: TGTGCCAGCGGAAACAGGGTTATTACGCAGTATTTT.

V gene TRBV11-3 combines with J gene TRBJ1-1; tentative D call: TRBD1 (5 bases). Germline lookup yields CDR1 SGHNT and CDR2 YENEEA. The CDR3 is made up of 15 amino acids. The V end lost 1 base, the J end lost 0 bases, and 9 bases lay between the germline ends. The CDR3 here is CASSLGTRMNTEAFF. CDR3 in DNA: TGTGCCAGCAGCTTAGGGACACGCATGAACACTGAAGCTTTCTTT.

The CDR3 spells CASGFVLAGGLNEQFF. The DNA of the CDR3 is TGTGCTAGTGGTTTTGTACTAGCGGGGGGGCTGAATGAGCAGTTCTTC. J is TRBJ2-1 and V is TRBV12-5; 13 bases match TRBD2. CDR3 length equals 16 residues. V was pared by 3 bases and J by 7 bases, with 6 bases of the junction left unmatched. The germline V gene has CDR1 LGHNT and CDR2 FRNRAP.

The V gene is TRBV10-2, the J gene TRBJ2-3, with 7 nucleotides matching TRBD2. Germline CDR1 and CDR2: WSHSY and SAAADI. V shed 3 bases and J 2 bases; nucleotides not matched to a gene: 11. The CDR3 is made up of 17 amino acids. CDR3 coding DNA: TGCGCCAGCAGTGATAAGTGGGTCGGGACTAACACAGATACGCAGTATTTT. It encodes CASSDKWVGTNTDTQYF.

The genes are TRBV9 and TRBJ2-1; D perhaps matches TRBD2 (6 bases). V was pared by 3 bases and J by 6 bases, with 16 bases between. This CDR3 has 15 residues. The germline CDR1 and CDR2 sequences are SGDLS and YYNGEE. CDR3 DNA sequence: TGTGCCAGCAGCGCCCAGTACGGGGGTGGCAATGAGCAGTTCTTC. Translation gives CASSAQYGGGNEQFF.

The V call is TRBV11-2, the J call TRBJ2-2; the match to TRBD2 covers 11 bases. V gave up 2 bases and J gave up 2 bases; unmatched junction bases: 10. CDR1 is SGHAT and CDR2 is FQNNGV in the germline V gene. The CDR3 length is 19 residues. The CDR3: CASSLSGLAGLLNTGELFF. The CDR3 region has the DNA TGTGCCAGCAGCTTATCTGGACTAGCGGGCCTACTTAACACCGGGGAGCTGTTTTTT.

The rearrangement joins TRBV6-5 to TRBJ1-1; tentatively, D is TRBD1 (6 bases). The germline CDR1 and CDR2 sequences are MNHEY and SVGAGI. Trimming left V 7 bases short and J 1 base short, with 16 bases between. The CDR3 is 15 residues long. CDR3 loop: CASNLMTGRNTEAFF. The CDR3 region has the DNA TGTGCCAGCAACTTGATGACAGGTCGGAACACTGAAGCTTTCTTT.

The chain carries TRBV24-1 and TRBJ1-5; a weak D match, TRBD1 (6 bases). The germline CDR1 and CDR2 sequences are KGHDR and SFDVKD. This CDR3 region has 16 residues. V gave up 3 bases and J gave up 5 bases, with 16 bases separating them. CDR3 coding DNA: TGTGCCACCAGTGATCGTCAGGGGAGCGTCGATCAGCCCCAGCATTTT. Its translation is CATSDRQGSVDQPQHF.

This clone was seen only a few times. This chain links TRBV6-5 with TRBJ2-7; TRBD1 matches 8 bases. The CDR3 totals 16 residues. V gave up 3 bases and J gave up 6 bases; unmatched junction bases: 13. CDR1 is MNHEY, CDR2 SVGAGI, per germline. The CDR3 protein is CASSYSEDRASSEQYF. CDR3 DNA sequence: TGTGCCAGCAGTTATTCGGAGGACAGGGCTTCGTCCGAGCAGTACTTC.